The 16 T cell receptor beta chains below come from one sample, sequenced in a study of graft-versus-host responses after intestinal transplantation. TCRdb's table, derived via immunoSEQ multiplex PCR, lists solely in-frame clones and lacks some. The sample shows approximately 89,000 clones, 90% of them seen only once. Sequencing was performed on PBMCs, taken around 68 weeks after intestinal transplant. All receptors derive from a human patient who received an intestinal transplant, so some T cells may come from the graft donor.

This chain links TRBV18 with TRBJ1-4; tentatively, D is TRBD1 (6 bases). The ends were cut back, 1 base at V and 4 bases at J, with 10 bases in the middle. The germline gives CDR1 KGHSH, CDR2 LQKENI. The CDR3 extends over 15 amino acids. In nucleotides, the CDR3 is TGTGCCAGCTCACCACTCGGGGGCCTTAATGAAAAACTGTTTTTT. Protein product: CASSPLGGLNEKLFF.

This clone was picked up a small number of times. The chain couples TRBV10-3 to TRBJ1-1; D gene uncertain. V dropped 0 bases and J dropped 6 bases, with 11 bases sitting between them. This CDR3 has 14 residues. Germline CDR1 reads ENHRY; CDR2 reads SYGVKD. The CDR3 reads CAISESGIGAEAFF. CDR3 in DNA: TGTGCCATCAGTGAGTCGGGGATTGGGGCTGAAGCTTTCTTT.

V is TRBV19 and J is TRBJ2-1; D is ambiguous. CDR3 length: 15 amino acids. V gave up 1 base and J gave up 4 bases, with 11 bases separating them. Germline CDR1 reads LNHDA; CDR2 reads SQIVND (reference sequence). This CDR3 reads CASSIGEPIYNEQFF. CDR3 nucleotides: TGTGCCAGTAGTATAGGCGAACCCATATACAATGAGCAGTTCTTC.

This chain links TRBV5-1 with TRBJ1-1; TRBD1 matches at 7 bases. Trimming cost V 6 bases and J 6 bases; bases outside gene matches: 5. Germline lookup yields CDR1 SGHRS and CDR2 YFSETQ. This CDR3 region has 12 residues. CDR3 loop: CASTQGGAEAFF. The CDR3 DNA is TGCGCCAGCACCCAGGGGGGGGCTGAAGCTTTCTTT.

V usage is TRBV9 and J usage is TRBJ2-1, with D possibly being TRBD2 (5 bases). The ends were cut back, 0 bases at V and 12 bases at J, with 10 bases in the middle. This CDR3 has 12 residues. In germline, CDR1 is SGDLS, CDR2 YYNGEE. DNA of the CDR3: TGTGCCAGCAGCGTAGAACCCGAGGGGCAGTTCTTC. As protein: CASSVEPEGQFF.

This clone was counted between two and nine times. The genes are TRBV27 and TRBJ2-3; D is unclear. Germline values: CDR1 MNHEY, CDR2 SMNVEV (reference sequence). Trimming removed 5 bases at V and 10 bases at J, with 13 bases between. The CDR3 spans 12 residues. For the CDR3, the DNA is TGTGCCAGCAGTCCTACGAAGACTTCGCAGTATTTT. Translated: CASSPTKTSQYF.

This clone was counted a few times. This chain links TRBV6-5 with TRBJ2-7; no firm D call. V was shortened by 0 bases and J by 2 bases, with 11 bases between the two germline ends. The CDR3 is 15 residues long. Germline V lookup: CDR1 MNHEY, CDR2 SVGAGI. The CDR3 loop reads CASSYSSVEPYEQYF. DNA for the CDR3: TGTGCCAGCAGTTACTCCTCCGTAGAGCCCTACGAGCAGTACTTC.

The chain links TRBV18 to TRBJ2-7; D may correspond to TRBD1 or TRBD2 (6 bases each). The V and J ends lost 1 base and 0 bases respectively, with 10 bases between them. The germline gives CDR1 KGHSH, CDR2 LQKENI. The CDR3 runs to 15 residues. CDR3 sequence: CASSPLEGGSYEQYF. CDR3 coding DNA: TGTGCCAGCTCACCACTAGAGGGGGGCTCCTACGAGCAGTACTTC. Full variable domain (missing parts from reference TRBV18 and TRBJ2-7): NAGVMQNPRHLVRRRGQEARLRCSPMKGHSHVYWYRQLPEEGLKFMVYLQKENIIDESGMPKERFSAEFPKEGPSILRIQQVVRGDSAAYFCASSPLEGGSYEQYFGPGTRLTVT.

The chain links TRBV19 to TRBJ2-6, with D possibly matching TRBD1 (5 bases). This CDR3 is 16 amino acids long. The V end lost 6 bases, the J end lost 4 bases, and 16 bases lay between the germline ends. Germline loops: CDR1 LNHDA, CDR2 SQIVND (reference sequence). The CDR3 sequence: CASRKSQGAGANVLTF. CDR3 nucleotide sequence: TGTGCCAGTAGGAAGAGTCAGGGTGCCGGGGCCAACGTCCTGACTTTC.

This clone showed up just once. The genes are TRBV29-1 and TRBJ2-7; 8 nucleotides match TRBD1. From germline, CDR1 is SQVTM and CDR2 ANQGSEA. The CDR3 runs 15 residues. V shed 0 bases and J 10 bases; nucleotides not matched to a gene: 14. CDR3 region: CSVEEPLDRGRGQYF. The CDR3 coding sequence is TGCAGCGTTGAAGAACCCCTCGACAGGGGCAGGGGCCAGTACTTC.

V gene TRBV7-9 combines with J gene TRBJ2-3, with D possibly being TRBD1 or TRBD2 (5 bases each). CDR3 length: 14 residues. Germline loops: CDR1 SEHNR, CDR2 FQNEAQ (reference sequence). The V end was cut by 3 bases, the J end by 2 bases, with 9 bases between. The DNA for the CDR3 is TGTGCCAGCAGCTTTGGGGACCACACAGATACGCAGTATTTT. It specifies CASSFGDHTDTQYF.

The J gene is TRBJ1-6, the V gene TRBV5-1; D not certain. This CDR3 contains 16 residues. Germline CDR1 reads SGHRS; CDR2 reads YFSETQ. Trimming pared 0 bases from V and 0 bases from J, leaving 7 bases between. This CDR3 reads CASSLGVSSYNSPLHF. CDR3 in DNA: TGCGCCAGCAGCTTGGGGGTGAGCTCCTATAATTCACCCCTCCACTTT.

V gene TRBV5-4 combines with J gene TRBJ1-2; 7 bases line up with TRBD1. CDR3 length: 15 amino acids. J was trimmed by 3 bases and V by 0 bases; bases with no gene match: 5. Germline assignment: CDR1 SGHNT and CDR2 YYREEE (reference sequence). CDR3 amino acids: CASSLATGVYYGYTF. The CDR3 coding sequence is TGTGCCAGCAGCTTGGCCACAGGGGTCTACTATGGCTACACCTTC.

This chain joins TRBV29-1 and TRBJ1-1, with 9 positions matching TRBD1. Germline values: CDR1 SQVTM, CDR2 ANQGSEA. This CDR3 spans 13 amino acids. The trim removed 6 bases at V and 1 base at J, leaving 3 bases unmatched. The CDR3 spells CSVYRGPNTEAFF. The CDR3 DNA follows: TGCAGCGTCTACAGGGGGCCGAACACTGAAGCTTTCTTT.

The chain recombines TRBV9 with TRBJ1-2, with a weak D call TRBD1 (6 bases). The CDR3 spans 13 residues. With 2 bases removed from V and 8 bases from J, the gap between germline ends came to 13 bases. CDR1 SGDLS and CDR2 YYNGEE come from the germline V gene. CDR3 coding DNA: TGTGCCAGCAGCGTCTCGGGGGCTGGAGGCTACACCTTC. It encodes CASSVSGAGGYTF.

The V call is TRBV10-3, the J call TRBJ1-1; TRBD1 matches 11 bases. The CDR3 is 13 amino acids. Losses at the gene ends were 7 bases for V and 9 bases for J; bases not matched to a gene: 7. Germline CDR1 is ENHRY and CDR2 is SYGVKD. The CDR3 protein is CAITPGQGVQAFF. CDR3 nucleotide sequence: TGTGCCATCACCCCGGGACAGGGGGTCCAAGCTTTCTTT.